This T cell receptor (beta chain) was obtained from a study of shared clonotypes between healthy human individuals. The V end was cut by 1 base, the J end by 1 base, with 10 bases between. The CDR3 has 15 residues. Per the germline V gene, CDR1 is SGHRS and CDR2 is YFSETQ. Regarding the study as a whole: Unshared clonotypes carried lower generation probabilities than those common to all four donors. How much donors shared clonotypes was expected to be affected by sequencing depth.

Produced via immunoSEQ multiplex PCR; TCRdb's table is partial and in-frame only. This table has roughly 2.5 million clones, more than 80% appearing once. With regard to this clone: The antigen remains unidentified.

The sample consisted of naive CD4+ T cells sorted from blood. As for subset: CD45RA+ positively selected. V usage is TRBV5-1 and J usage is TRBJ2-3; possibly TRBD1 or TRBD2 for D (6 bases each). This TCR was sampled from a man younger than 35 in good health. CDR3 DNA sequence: TGCGCCAGCAGCTTGTATGGGGGGCGCACAGATACGCAGTATTTT. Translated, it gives CASSLYGGRTDTQYF.